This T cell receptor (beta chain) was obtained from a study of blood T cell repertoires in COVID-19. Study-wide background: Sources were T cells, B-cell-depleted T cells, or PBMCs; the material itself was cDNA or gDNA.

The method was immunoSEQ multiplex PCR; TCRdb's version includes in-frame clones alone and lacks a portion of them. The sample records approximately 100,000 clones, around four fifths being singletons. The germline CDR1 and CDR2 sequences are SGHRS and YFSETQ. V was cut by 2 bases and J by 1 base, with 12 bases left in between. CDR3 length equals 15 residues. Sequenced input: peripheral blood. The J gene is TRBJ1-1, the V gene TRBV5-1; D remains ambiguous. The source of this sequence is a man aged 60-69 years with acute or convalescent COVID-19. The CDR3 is CASSFSGRSNTEAFF. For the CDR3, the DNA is TGCGCCAGCAGCTTTAGCGGGCGGTCGAACACTGAAGCTTTCTTT.